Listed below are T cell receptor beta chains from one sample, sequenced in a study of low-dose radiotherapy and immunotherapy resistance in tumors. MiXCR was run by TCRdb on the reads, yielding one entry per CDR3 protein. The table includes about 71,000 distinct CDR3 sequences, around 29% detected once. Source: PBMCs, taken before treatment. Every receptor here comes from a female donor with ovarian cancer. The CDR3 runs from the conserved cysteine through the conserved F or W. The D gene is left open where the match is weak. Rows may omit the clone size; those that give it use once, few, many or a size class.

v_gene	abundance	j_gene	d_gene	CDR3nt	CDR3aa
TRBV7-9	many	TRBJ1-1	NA	TGTGCCAGCAGCTTGGACTCCGGGACTGAAGCTTTCTTT	CASSLDSGTEAFF
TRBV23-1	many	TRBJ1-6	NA	TGCGCCAGCCGAACTCGACTAGGGGCGTATAATTCACCCCTCCACTTT	CASRTRLGAYNSPLHF
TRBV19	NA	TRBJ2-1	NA	TGTGCCAGTAGTATTTCAGAGTACAATGAGCAGTTCTTC	CASSISEYNEQFF
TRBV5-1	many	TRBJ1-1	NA	TGCGCCAGCAGCCGCGGAACCACAGTGAACACTGAAGCTTTCTTT	CASSRGTTVNTEAFF
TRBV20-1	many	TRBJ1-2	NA	TGCAGTGCTAGAGGACAGGTTGAGTATGGCTACACCTTC	CSARGQVEYGYTF
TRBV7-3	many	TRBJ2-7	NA	TGTGCCAGCAGCCCACGGCGGCAGGGCGAGTTTCCCCCTCTCGAGCAGTACTTC	CASSPRRQGEFPPLEQYF
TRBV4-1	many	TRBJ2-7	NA	TGCGCCAGCAGCCAAGTTAGGGGAGCGGGTTCCTACGAGCAGTACTTC	CASSQVRGAGSYEQYF
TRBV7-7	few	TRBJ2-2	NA	NA	CASSSWTSGISTGELFFF
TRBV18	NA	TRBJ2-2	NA	TGTGCCAGCTCGGAGGCCTCCGGGGAGCTGTTTTTT	CASSEASGELFF
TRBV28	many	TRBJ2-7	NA	TGTGCCAGCACCATAGGATCAGGGATTGCCTACGAGCAGTACTTC	CASTIGSGIAYEQYF
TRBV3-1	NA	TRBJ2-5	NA	TGTGCCAGCAGCCAATTGGGGGCAGGCCAAGAGACCCAGTACTTC	CASSQLGAGQETQYF
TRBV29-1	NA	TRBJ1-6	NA	TGCAGCGTTGGGGAGGTTCGTGGTTCACCCCTCCACTTT	CSVGEVRGSPLHF
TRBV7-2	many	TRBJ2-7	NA	TGTGCCAGCAGCTTAGCCGGGAGCCCGCAACTCTACGAGCAGTACTTC	CASSLAGSPQLYEQYF
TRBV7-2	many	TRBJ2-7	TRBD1	TGTGCCAGCAGCCCGGGACAGGGGACCGAGCAGTACTTC	CASSPGQGTEQYF
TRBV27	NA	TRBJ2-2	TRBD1	TGTGCCAGCAGTTTATCGTACAGGGGCGCTGGTACCGGGGAGCTGTTTTTT	CASSLSYRGAGTGELFF
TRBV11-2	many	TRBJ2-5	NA	TGTGCCAGCAACGGCGGGGTCCAAGAGACCCAGTACTTC	CASNGGVQETQYF
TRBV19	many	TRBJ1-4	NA	TGTGCCAGTAGTAGAATCCGGGACATTAATGAAAAACTGTTTTTT	CASSRIRDINEKLFF
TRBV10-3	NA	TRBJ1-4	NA	TGTGCCATCAGTGACAGGGCAGGTGAAAAACTGTTTTTT	CAISDRAGEKLFF
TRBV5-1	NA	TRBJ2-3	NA	TGCGCCAGCAGCTTTGGGGGCCGCGGCACAGATACGCAGTATTTT	CASSFGGRGTDTQYF
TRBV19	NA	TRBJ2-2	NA	NA	CATHAYTGELFFF
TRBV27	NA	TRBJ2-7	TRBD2	TGTGCCAGCAGTCTCACCCCTGGATTAGGGACTAGCGGCTACGAGCAGTACTTC	CASSLTPGLGTSGYEQYF
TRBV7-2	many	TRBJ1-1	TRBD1	TGTGCCAGCAGCCCCCTGGGGACAGTGAAGACTGAAGCTTTCTTT	CASSPLGTVKTEAFF
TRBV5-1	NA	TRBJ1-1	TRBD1	TGCGCCAGCAGCATAAGGACAGGGGCACCTAGGACTGAAGCTTTCTTT	CASSIRTGAPRTEAFF
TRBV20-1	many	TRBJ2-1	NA	TGCAGTGCTAGAGATGTCAGGGAATATTTCTTC	CSARDVREYFF
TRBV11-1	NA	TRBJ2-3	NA	TGTGCCAGCAGCTTATCCCAAGGCGGGACCTCCCGGGGAGATACGCAGTATTTT	CASSLSQGGTSRGDTQYF
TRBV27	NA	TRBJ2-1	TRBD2	TGTGCCAGCAGTCATCTAGCGGGGGCATACAATGTGCAGTTCTTC	CASSHLAGAYNVQFF
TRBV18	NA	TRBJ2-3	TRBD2	TGTGCCAGCTCACCACCCGAGGGAGGGCCAGATACGCAGTATTTT	CASSPPEGGPDTQYF
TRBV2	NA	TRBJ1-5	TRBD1	TGTGCCAGCACCACAATGACAGGGGTTAGCAATCAGCCCCAGCATTTT	CASTTMTGVSNQPQHF
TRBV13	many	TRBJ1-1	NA	TGTGCCAGCAGCTTAGATACGGGGAACACTGAAGCTTTCTTT	CASSLDTGNTEAFF
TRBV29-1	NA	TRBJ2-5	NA	TGCAGCGCTTCCAAATGGGGAGGAGAGACCCAGTACTTC	CSASKWGGETQYF
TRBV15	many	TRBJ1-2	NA	TGTGCCACCAGCAGAGGTCGGGGGGTGAACTATGGCTACACCTTC	CATSRGRGVNYGYTF
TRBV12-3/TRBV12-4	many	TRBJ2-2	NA	TGTGCCAGCAGTAGCAGGGTTCCCGGGGAGCTGTTTTTT	CASSSRVPGELFF
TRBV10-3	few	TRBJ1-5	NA	TGTGCCATCAGTGATAACGGACGGGGCAATCAGCCCCAGCATTTT	CAISDNGRGNQPQHF
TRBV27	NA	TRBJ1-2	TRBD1	TGTGCCAGCAGGACACAGGGGTTCCATGGCTACACCTTC	CASRTQGFHGYTF
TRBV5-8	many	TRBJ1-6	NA	TGTGCCAGCAGCCCCGGGACGACCTTCAACTCACCCCTCCACTTT	CASSPGTTFNSPLHF
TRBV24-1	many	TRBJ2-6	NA	TGTGCCACCAGTGATTATGACGGCAACGTCCTGACTTTC	CATSDYDGNVLTF
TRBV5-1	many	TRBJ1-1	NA	TGCGCCAGCAGCTTGGGGGTCACCACGAACACTGAAGCTTTCTTT	CASSLGVTTNTEAFF
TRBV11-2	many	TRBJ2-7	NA	TGTGCCAGCAGCTCCCCGACAGGCTCCAACTACGAGCAGTACTTC	CASSSPTGSNYEQYF
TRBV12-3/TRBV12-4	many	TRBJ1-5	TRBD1	TGTGCCAGCAGGGGGACGACAGGGATTTATCAGCCCCAGCATTTT	CASRGTTGIYQPQHF
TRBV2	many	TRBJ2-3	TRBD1	TGTGCCAGCACCCGAGGCAGGGGGCTGGTAGATACGCAGTATTTT	CASTRGRGLVDTQYF